This T cell receptor (beta chain) was identified in a study of cytomegalovirus exposure and HLA in healthy donors. Overall study: An analysis done earlier identified around 100 million unique TCR beta sequences from about 179 million T cells. Genotyping of nearly 400 donors showed that 80% to 90% belonged to the Caucasian-associated ancestry cluster. Regarding the study as a whole: The study designated 150 or so TCR beta chains cytomegalovirus-associated.

With respect to this clone: Its antigen is as yet unknown. The junction departs from germline at one end; a sequencing error may be responsible.

The CDR3 runs 12 residues. Germline V CDR1 and CDR2: MNHNS, SASEGT. Use of 60 Vbeta and 13 Jbeta primers characterized the PCR. Assay: immunoSEQ multiplex PCR; the TCRdb copy retains only in-frame clones and omits some. The data hold 140,000 to 150,000 clones, with roughly 80% observed a single time. The clonotype originates from a woman aged 40 to 50 in good health and CMV-seropositive. The sequencing input was PBMCs. V usage is TRBV6-1 and J usage is TRBJ2-7; no definite D call. In nucleotides, the CDR3 is TGTGCCAGCAGCGAAGTTTCGTACGAGCAGTACTTC. Translation: CASSEVSYEQYF.